This T cell receptor (beta chain) was recorded in a study of monozygotic twins with inflammatory bowel disease. UMIs that included a 6-nucleotide sample barcode were added by template switching, which took place during cDNA synthesis. TCRalpha and TCRbeta cDNA went through nested PCRs of roughly 16 and 10 cycles, two in total. From its re-call of the 5' RACE reads, TCRdb lists each CDR3 protein once, without DNA. This table holds a few hundred thousand distinct CDR3 sequences. General study points: Ultimately, a single strong signal or clonotype associated with IBD was not supported.

This CDR3 has 16 amino acids. Germline V gene lookup returns CDR1 SEHNR and CDR2 FQNEAQ (reference sequence). Donors each contributed one blood sample measuring 2 to 2.5 ml. Turning to this clonotype: Its target is unknown.

The chain uses TRBV7-9 and TRBJ1-1; the TRBD1 assignment by TCRdb is unverifiable without DNA. The clonotype originates from a human donor with ulcerative colitis or Crohn's disease, or a healthy co-twin of an affected twin (not recorded which). Specimen: blood. The CDR3: CASSLRGFDGSTEAFF. The full variable domain, in which reference TRBV7-9 and TRBJ1-1 provide the parts outside the CDR3, is DTGVSQNPRHKITKRGQNVTFRCDPISEHNRLYWYRQTLGQGPEFLTYFQNEAQLEKSRLLSDRFSAERPKGSFSTLEIQRTEQGDSAMYLCASSLRGFDGSTEAFFGQGTRLTVV.